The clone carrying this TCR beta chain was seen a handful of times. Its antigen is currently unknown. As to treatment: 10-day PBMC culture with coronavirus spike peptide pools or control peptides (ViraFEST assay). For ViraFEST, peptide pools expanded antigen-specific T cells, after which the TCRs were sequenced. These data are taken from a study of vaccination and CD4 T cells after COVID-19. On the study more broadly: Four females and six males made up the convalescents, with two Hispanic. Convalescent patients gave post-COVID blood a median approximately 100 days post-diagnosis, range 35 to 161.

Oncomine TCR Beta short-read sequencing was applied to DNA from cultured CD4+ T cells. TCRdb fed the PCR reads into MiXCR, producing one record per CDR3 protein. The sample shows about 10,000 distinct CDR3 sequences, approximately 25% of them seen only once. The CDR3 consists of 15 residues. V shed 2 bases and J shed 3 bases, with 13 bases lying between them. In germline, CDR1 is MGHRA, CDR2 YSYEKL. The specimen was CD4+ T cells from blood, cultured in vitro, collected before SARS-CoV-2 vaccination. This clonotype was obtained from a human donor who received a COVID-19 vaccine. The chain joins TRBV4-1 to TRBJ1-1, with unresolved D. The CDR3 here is CASSQRGGMDTEAFF. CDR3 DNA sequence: TGCGCCAGCAGCCAACGTGGCGGGATGGACACTGAAGCTTTCTTT.